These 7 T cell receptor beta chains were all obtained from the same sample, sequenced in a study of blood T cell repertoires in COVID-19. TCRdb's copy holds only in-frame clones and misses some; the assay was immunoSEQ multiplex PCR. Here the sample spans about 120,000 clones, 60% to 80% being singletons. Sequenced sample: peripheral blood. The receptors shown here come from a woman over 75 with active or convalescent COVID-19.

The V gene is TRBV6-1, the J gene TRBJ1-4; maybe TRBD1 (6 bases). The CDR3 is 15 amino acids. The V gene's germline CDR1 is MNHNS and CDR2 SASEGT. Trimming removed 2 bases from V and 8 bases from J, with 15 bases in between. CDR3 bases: TGTGCCAGCAGTGAATGGGGGGGGGCCGGGGAAAAACTGTTTTTT. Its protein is CASSEWGGAGEKLFF.

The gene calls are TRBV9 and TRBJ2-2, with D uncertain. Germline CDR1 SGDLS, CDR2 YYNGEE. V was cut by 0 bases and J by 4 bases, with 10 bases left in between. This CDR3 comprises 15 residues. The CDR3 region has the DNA TGTGCCAGCAGCGTAGCGGTACACAGCACCGGGGAGCTGTTTTTT. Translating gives CASSVAVHSTGELFF.

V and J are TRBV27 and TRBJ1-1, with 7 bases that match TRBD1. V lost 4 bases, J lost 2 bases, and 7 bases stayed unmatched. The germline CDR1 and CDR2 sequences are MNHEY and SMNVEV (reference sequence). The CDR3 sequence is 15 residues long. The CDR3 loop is CASSSPHRGNTEAFF. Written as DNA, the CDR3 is TGTGCCAGCAGTTCCCCCCACAGGGGTAACACTGAAGCTTTCTTT.

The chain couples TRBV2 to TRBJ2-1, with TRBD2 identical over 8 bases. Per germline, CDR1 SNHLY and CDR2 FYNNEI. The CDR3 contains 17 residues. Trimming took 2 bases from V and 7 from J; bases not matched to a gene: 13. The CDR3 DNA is TGTGCCAGCAGTGAACGTCTTCAGGGACTAGTAGGGAATGAGCAGTTCTTC. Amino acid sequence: CASSERLQGLVGNEQFF.

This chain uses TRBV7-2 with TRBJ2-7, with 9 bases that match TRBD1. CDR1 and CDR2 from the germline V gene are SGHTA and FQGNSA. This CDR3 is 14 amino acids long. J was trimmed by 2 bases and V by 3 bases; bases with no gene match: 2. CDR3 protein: CASSLWTGAYEQYF. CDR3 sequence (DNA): TGTGCCAGCAGCTTGTGGACAGGGGCCTACGAGCAGTACTTC.

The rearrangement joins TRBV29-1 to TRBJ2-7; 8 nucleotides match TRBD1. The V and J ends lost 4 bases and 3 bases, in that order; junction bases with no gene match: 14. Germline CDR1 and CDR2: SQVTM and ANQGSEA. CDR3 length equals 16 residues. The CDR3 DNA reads TGCAGCGTTGTGGGGGCAACAGGGGGAAACCTCTACGAGCAGTACTTC. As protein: CSVVGATGGNLYEQYF.

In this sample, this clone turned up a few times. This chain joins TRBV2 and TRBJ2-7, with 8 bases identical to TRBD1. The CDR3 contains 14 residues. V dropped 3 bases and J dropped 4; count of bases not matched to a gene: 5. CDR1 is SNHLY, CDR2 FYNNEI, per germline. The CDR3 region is CASSDQGAFYEQYF. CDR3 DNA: TGTGCCAGCAGTGATCAGGGGGCCTTTTACGAGCAGTACTTC.